This T cell receptor (beta chain) was observed in a study of PD-1 blockade in classical Hodgkin lymphoma. Whole-study results and caveats: The diversity seen at baseline in complete responders resembled that of newly diagnosed patients.

This clone has more than one count but fewer than ten. Its target is not known. This table comes from immunoSEQ multiplex PCR, and its TCRdb copy is limited to in-frame clones, with some not included. The sample holds 25,000 to 30,000 clones, 78% seen once. Every patient was affected by relapse after autologous stem cell transplantation, while exposure to brentuximab vedotin was not uniform. Classification of best responses gave complete response, partial response or progressive disease. The sequenced sample was peripheral blood mononuclear cells (PBMCs), obtained before the second cycle of nivolumab. The source is a human donor with classical Hodgkin lymphoma.

The CDR3 region has the DNA TGTGCCAGCAGCAACAGACCCTACGAGCAGTACTTC. Amino acid sequence: CASSNRPYEQYF. This chain joins TRBV7-2 and TRBJ2-7; D not certain. The CDR3 runs to 12 residues. The germline V gene encodes CDR1 SGHTA and CDR2 FQGNSA. Trimming took off 5 bases at V and 2 bases at J, with 7 bases between the two ends.